This TCR beta chain was profiled in a study of blood T cell repertoires in COVID-19. Study in general: Sites across the United States, Italy and Spain contributed samples from acute and convalescent COVID-19. The analysed material was cDNA or gDNA that came from T cells, B-cell-depleted T cells, or PBMCs.

Trimming at V came to 4 bases and at J to 5 bases, leaving 15 bases not matched to a gene. Germline CDR1 is LGHDT and CDR2 is YNNKEL (reference sequence). There are 17 residues in the CDR3. Authors' data handling: By means of reference gene primer amplification, nucleated cell counts were estimated. Clones were read by immunoSEQ multiplex PCR, and TCRdb kept only the in-frame ones, dropping some. That table is the source of V, J and clone size, and D and trimming were worked out from the DNA. The table has under 250,000 clones, more than 70% seen once. This TCR was sampled from a man at least 80 years old with acute or convalescent COVID-19. Material for sequencing was peripheral blood. The J gene is TRBJ2-3, the V gene TRBV3-1 (or the pseudogene TRBV3-2), with TRBD2 matching 7 bases. CDR3 residues: CASSLGVGLQHIDTQYF. CDR3 in DNA: TGTGCCAGCAGCCTTGGGGTGGGACTACAGCACATAGATACGCAGTATTTT.